One sample yielded the 28 T cell receptor beta chains listed below, sequenced in a study of neurological immune-mediated disorders (dated by TCRdb to about 2019). The library was prepared using 5' RACE. The reads were generated on an Illumina HiSeq 2500. TCRdb passed the public sequencing reads through fastp at Q25 and MiXCR, retaining productive beta sequences. All rows with the same CDR3 protein become a single entry with the most common DNA and genes. The sample includes roughly 52,000 distinct CDR3 sequences, with just under 4% observed a single time. The ten largest clones represent about 1.9% of the sample. What was sequenced was CD4+ T cells from blood. Every receptor here comes from a woman in her forties with multiple sclerosis.

This clonotype was recorded at least ten times. This sequence joins TRBV5-1 and TRBJ2-2; D possibly corresponds to TRBD2 (6 bases). Trimming removed 3 bases at V and 1 base at J, with 10 bases between. The CDR3 runs 15 residues. The germline gives CDR1 SGHRS, CDR2 YFSETQ. The chain's CDR3 is CASSSAGLNTGELFF. For the CDR3, the DNA is TGCGCCAGCAGCTCGGCGGGGCTGAACACCGGGGAGCTGTTTTTT.

This clonotype was found many times. This rearrangement joins TRBV12-3 or TRBV12-4 to TRBJ1-6; D not resolved. V gave up 6 bases and J gave up 7 bases, with 10 bases separating them. The length of the CDR3 is 13 residues. The CDR3 coding sequence is TGTGCCAGCAGCCACACCGTGAATTCACCCCTCCACTTT. Translating it yields CASSHTVNSPLHF.

In this sample, this clonotype turned up many times. V and J are TRBV20-1 and TRBJ2-7, with D hard to call. The V end was cut by 0 bases, the J end by 10 bases, with 10 bases between. Germline CDR1 and CDR2: DFQATT and SNEGSKA (reference sequence). This CDR3 is built from 11 residues. CDR3 residues: CSARDSALQYF. The CDR3 DNA is TGCAGTGCTAGAGATTCCGCGCTCCAGTACTTC.

This clonotype was observed many times. The rearrangement links TRBV4-1 to TRBJ2-2, with a weak D call TRBD2 (7 bases). This CDR3 spans 15 amino acids. Germline-derived CDR1 and CDR2 are MGHRA and YSYEKL. The ends were cut back, 5 bases at V and 6 bases at J, with 16 bases in the middle. DNA for the CDR3: TGCGCCAGCAGCGGGCGGGGGCAAAGAGCCGGGGAGCTGTTTTTT. It yields the protein CASSGRGQRAGELFF.

In its sample, this clonotype was seen many times. The chain is built from TRBV5-1 and TRBJ1-1, with D uncertain. Trimming pared 2 bases from V and 3 bases from J, leaving 11 bases between. Germline CDR1 reads SGHRS; CDR2 reads YFSETQ. This CDR3 region has 14 residues. The CDR3 protein is CASSFGVMDTEAFF. CDR3 DNA: TGCGCCAGCAGCTTTGGCGTGATGGACACTGAAGCTTTCTTT.

This clonotype was found many times. This rearrangement joins TRBV6-2 or TRBV6-3 to TRBJ2-3; D not resolved. This CDR3 is 14 amino acids long. Germline-derived CDR1 and CDR2 are MNHEY and SVGEGT. The ends were cut back, 10 bases at V and 1 base at J, with 15 bases in the middle. The CDR3 DNA is TGTGCCATCAAGAAGGCCCGGGGCACAGATACGCAGTATTTT. It yields the protein CAIKKARGTDTQYF.

This clonotype appeared many times. This rearrangement joins TRBV4-1 to TRBJ1-6, with 7 bases fitting TRBD1. Germline values: CDR1 MGHRA, CDR2 YSYEKL. CDR3 length equals 16 residues. V was clipped by 3 bases and J by 6 bases; unmatched bases: 8. The CDR3 bases are TGCGCCAGCAGCCATTCGACGACAGGGAGTAATTCACCCCTCCACTTT. Translated, it gives CASSHSTTGSNSPLHF.

This clonotype was observed at least ten times. The gene calls are TRBV7-8 and TRBJ1-5, with D hard to call. The V end was cut by 1 base, the J end by 0 bases, with 7 bases between. The CDR3 is 15 residues long. Germline CDR1 and CDR2: SGHVS and FQNEAQ. The CDR3 nucleotides read TGTGCCAGCAGCTTAGAAAGCTATAGCAATCAGCCCCAGCATTTT. As protein: CASSLESYSNQPQHF.

This clonotype has at least ten counts. V usage is TRBV3-1 and J usage is TRBJ2-3; TRBD2 matches at 12 bases. CDR3 length: 16 residues. The junction had 12 bases not matched to a gene; V was cut back by 8 bases and J by 6 bases. CDR1 is LGHDT, CDR2 YNNKEL, per germline (reference sequence). In DNA form, the CDR3 reads TGTGCCAGCTCACTCCGCGGACTAGCGGGGAGGGATACGCAGTATTTT. This codes for CASSLRGLAGRDTQYF.

At least ten counts were recorded for this clonotype. The chain joins TRBV9 to TRBJ2-2, with 8 bases that match TRBD1. CDR3 length: 18 amino acids. From germline, CDR1 is SGDLS and CDR2 YYNGEE. The V segment lost 2 bases and the J segment 5 bases; nucleotides outside the gene matches: 14. In nucleotides, the CDR3 is TGTGCCAGCAGCGTCCGGGCCCCCGGGACAGGTGAAACCGGGGAGCTGTTTTTT. This gives the protein CASSVRAPGTGETGELFF.

This clonotype was observed a handful of times. V and J are TRBV18 and TRBJ1-1; no firm D call. Trimming stripped 2 bases from V and 1 base from J, with 8 bases between. The CDR3 has 14 amino acids. Germline lookup yields CDR1 KGHSH and CDR2 LQKENI. Here the CDR3 reads CASSPNLANTEAFF. The CDR3 DNA is TGTGCCAGCTCACCAAACCTTGCGAACACTGAAGCTTTCTTT.

This clonotype has at least ten counts. This chain joins TRBV5-1 and TRBJ2-7; D call uncertain. V dropped 4 bases and J dropped 1 base, with 15 bases sitting between them. Germline V lookup: CDR1 SGHRS, CDR2 YFSETQ. This CDR3 is built from 15 residues. Written as DNA, the CDR3 is TGCGCCAGCAGCCCGGACCTGACTCCATCCTACGAGCAGTACTTC. Its protein product is CASSPDLTPSYEQYF.

Many counts were recorded for this clonotype. The V and J genes are TRBV5-1 and TRBJ1-3; weak D call: TRBD1 (6 bases). Germline lookup yields CDR1 SGHRS and CDR2 YFSETQ. V gave up 0 bases and J gave up 4 bases, with 11 bases separating them. The CDR3 loop spans 15 amino acids. The CDR3: CASSLGTGHGNTIYF. The CDR3 nucleotides are TGCGCCAGCAGCTTGGGGACGGGACACGGAAACACCATATATTTT.

There are many counts of this clonotype. The chain joins TRBV5-1 to TRBJ2-3; D might be TRBD1 or TRBD2, each matching 5 bases. Germline V gives CDR1 SGHRS, CDR2 YFSETQ. Trimming took 0 bases from V and 6 from J, leaving 11 bases between them. This CDR3 region has 14 residues. CDR3 sequence (DNA): TGCGCCAGCAGCTTGGGGGACCCGAGGGATACGCAGTATTTT. Translation: CASSLGDPRDTQYF.

At least ten counts were recorded for this clonotype. The chain uses TRBV9 and TRBJ1-6; 12 bases match TRBD1. Trimming removed 4 bases from V and 12 bases from J; junction bases left unmatched: 5. The CDR3 extends over 14 amino acids. Germline loops: CDR1 SGDLS, CDR2 YYNGEE. This CDR3 is CASSSGTGGLPLHF. CDR3 nucleotides: TGTGCCAGCAGCTCCGGGACAGGGGGCTTACCCCTCCACTTT.

This clonotype was seen at least ten times. The chain links TRBV18 to TRBJ2-1, with D perhaps assigned TRBD1 or TRBD2 (6 bases each). This CDR3 contains 13 residues. V was shortened by 8 bases and J by 6 bases, with 14 bases between the two germline ends. CDR1 is KGHSH, CDR2 LQKENI, per germline. The CDR3 nucleotides read TGTGCCAGCCTTCCCGGAGGGGGCAATGAGCAGTTCTTC. It specifies CASLPGGGNEQFF. Based on the CDR3 plus reference TRBV18 and TRBJ2-1, the full variable domain is NAGVMQNPRHLVRRRGQEARLRCSPMKGHSHVYWYRQLPEEGLKFMVYLQKENIIDESGMPKERFSAEFPKEGPSILRIQQVVRGDSAAYFCASLPGGGNEQFFGPGTRLTVL.

The chain carries TRBV5-1 and TRBJ2-7; D may be TRBD1 (6 bases). This CDR3 contains 14 residues. CDR1 and CDR2 (germline): SGHRS, YFSETQ. V shed 5 bases and J shed 7 bases, with 19 bases lying between them. CDR3 sequence (DNA): TGCGCCAGCAGGCCCGGGACATGGGTATGGGAGCAGTACTTC. Its translation: CASRPGTWVWEQYF.

This clonotype was recorded at least ten times. This chain connects TRBV20-1 to TRBJ1-2, with 8 positions matching TRBD1. CDR3 length: 12 residues. Germline V gene data show CDR1 as DFQATT and CDR2 as SNEGSKA (reference sequence). V shed 5 bases and J 4 bases; nucleotides not matched to a gene: 3. The CDR3 is CSAGTGTYGYTF. The CDR3 nucleotides read TGCAGTGCTGGGACAGGCACCTATGGCTACACCTTC.

In its sample, this clonotype was seen many times. Written as DNA, the CDR3 is TGTGCCAGCAGCCGGGACCCCGGGAGAAACATTCAGTACTTC. This codes for CASSRDPGRNIQYF. This rearrangement joins TRBV5-8 to TRBJ2-4; TRBD2 might be the D (6 bases). This CDR3 has 14 amino acids. Deletions cut 4 bases from V and 6 bases from J, with 14 bases between. Looked up from germline, CDR1 is SGHTS and CDR2 is YDEGEE.

This clonotype was seen many times. V is TRBV18 and J is TRBJ1-4; 10 bases are a match to TRBD1. CDR1 KGHSH and CDR2 LQKENI come from the germline V gene. The CDR3 covers 14 residues. V lost 6 bases to trimming and J lost 5 bases; unmatched junction nucleotides: 3. The CDR3 reads CASSRTGGNEKLFF. The CDR3 nucleotides are TGTGCCAGCTCCAGGACAGGGGGGAATGAAAAACTGTTTTTT. The variable domain in full, completed from reference TRBV18 and TRBJ1-4, reads NAGVMQNPRHLVRRRGQEARLRCSPMKGHSHVYWYRQLPEEGLKFMVYLQKENIIDESGMPKERFSAEFPKEGPSILRIQQVVRGDSAAYFCASSRTGGNEKLFFGSGTQLSVL.

This clonotype was seen ten or more times. The rearrangement links TRBV11-2 to TRBJ2-5, with 10 bases aligning to TRBD2. The trim removed 6 bases at V and 5 bases at J, leaving 12 bases unmatched. This CDR3 contains 16 residues. In germline, CDR1 is SGHAT, CDR2 FQNNGV. CDR3 sequence (DNA): TGTGCCAGCAGGGAGACGCTAGCGGGGGCCCGGGAGACCCAGTACTTC. Protein sequence: CASRETLAGARETQYF.

This clonotype was seen many times. This CDR3 fails to terminate in the conserved phenylalanine or tryptophan, so it likely reflects a read error. The chain's CDR3 is CASRGSRSTGELFL. In nucleotides, the CDR3 is TGTGCCAGCAGGGGTTCGAGGAGCACCGGGGAGCTGTTTCTT. The chain has TRBV2 and TRBJ2-2; D is ambiguous. V shed 6 bases and J shed 4 bases, with 12 bases lying between them. There are 14 residues in the CDR3. CDR1 is SNHLY and CDR2 is FYNNEI in the germline V gene.

This clonotype occurred many times. The chain employs TRBV29-1 and TRBJ1-4; D ambiguous. This CDR3 contains 12 residues. Germline assignment: CDR1 SQVTM and CDR2 ANQGSEA. Trimming left V 0 bases short and J 7 bases short, with 6 bases between. The CDR3 DNA reads TGCAGCGTTGAAGAGGCCGGTGAAAAACTGTTTTTT. This codes for CSVEEAGEKLFF.

This clonotype was recorded at least ten times. The chain links TRBV5-5 to TRBJ1-5, with TRBD1 as a possible D gene (5 bases). CDR3 length: 15 amino acids. The V gene lost 4 bases and the J gene lost 2 bases, with 13 bases spanning the gap. Looked up from germline, CDR1 is SGHKS and CDR2 is YYEKEE (reference sequence). The CDR3 region has the DNA TGTGCCAGCAGCCGCCGGGACGGAGGCAATCAGCCCCAGCATTTT. It translates to CASSRRDGGNQPQHF.

This clonotype appeared many times. The chain couples TRBV2 to TRBJ1-4, with 7 bases fitting TRBD1. The CDR3 is made up of 15 amino acids. Germline-derived CDR1 and CDR2 are SNHLY and FYNNEI. With V trimmed by 5 bases and J by 5 bases, 8 bases remained unmatched. The CDR3: CASSSRTGSNEKLFF. The CDR3 DNA is TGTGCCAGCAGTAGCCGGACAGGTTCAAATGAAAAACTGTTTTTT.

This clonotype was counted at least ten times. The chain uses TRBV4-2 and TRBJ2-3, with 10 nucleotides matching TRBD2. Per germline, CDR1 LGHNA and CDR2 YNFKEQ. V trimming: 4 bases; J trimming: 5 bases; junction bases outside the gene matches: 9. This CDR3 region has 16 residues. The CDR3 loop reads CASSPSSGGRGDTQYF. The CDR3 DNA sequence: TGTGCCAGCAGCCCAAGTAGCGGGGGGCGGGGAGATACGCAGTATTTT.

At least ten counts were recorded for this clonotype. V and J are TRBV5-1 and TRBJ1-1; the D gene is possibly TRBD1 (6 bases). Looked up from germline, CDR1 is SGHRS and CDR2 is YFSETQ. The CDR3 runs 14 residues. Trimming removed 4 bases from V and 7 bases from J, with 17 bases in between. The CDR3 loop reads CASSIGPDRLEAFF. CDR3 sequence (DNA): TGCGCCAGCAGCATCGGACCGGACAGACTTGAAGCTTTCTTT.

This clonotype has ten or more counts. The rearrangement joins TRBV7-2 to TRBJ2-1; TRBD2 aligns across 8 bases. Germline-derived CDR1 and CDR2 are SGHTA and FQGNSA. CDR3 size: 14 residues. V lost 5 bases, J lost 7 bases, and 7 bases stayed unmatched. This chain's CDR3 is CASSRRLASNEQFF. DNA for the CDR3: TGTGCCAGCAGCCGGCGACTAGCGAGTAATGAGCAGTTCTTC.